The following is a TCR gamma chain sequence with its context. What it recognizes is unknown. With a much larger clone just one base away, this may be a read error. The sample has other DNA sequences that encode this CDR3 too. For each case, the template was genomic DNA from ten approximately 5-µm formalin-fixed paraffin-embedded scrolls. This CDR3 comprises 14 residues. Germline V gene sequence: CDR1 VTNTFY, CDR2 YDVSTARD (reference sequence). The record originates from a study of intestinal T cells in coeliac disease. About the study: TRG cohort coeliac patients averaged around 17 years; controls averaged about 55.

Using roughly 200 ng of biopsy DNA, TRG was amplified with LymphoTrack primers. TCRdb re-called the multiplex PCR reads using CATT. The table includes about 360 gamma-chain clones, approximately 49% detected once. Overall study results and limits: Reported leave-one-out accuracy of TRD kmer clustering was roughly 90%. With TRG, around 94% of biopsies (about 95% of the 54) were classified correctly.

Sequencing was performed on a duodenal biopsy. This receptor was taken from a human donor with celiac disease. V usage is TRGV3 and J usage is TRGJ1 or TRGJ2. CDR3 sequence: CATWDLSNYYKKLF. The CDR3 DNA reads TGTGCCACCTGGGACCTCTCCAATTATTATAAGAAGCTCTTT.